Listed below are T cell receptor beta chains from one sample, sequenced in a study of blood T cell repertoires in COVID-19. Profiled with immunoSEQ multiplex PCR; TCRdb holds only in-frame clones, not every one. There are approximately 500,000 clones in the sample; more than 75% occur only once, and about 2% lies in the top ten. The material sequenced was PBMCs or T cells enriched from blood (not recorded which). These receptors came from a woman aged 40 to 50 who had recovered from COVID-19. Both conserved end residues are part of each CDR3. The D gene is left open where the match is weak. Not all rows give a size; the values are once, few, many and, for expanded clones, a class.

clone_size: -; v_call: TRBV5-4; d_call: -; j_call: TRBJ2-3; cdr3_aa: CASSLQASGTDTQYF; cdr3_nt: TGTGCCAGCAGCTTGCAAGCATCGGGCACAGATACGCAGTATTTT
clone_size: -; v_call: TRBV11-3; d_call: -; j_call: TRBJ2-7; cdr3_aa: CASRLGSELSYEQYF; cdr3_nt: TGTGCCAGCCGCCTCGGGTCCGAACTATCCTACGAGCAGTACTTC
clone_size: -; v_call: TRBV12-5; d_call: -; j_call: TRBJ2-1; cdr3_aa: CASGLTGGSNEQFF; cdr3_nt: TGTGCTAGTGGTTTGACCGGGGGAAGCAATGAGCAGTTCTTC
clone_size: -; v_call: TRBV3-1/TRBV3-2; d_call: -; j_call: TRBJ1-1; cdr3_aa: CASSHITGNTEAFF; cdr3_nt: TGTGCCAGCAGCCACATTACAGGGAACACTGAAGCTTTCTTT
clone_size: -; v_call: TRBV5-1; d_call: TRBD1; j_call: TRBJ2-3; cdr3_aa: CASSETGGADTQYF; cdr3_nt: TGCGCCAGCAGCGAGACAGGGGGAGCAGATACGCAGTATTTT
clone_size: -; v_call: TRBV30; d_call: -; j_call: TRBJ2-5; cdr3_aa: CAWSVEGETQYF; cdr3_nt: TGTGCCTGGAGTGTAGAGGGCGAGACCCAGTACTTC
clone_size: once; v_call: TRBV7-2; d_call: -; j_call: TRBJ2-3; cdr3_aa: CASSLPDTQYF; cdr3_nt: TGTGCCAGCAGCCTCCCTGATACGCAGTATTTT
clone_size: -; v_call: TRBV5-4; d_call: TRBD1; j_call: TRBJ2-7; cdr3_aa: CASSSERQGVYEQYF; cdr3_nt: TGTGCCAGCAGCTCCGAAAGACAGGGGGTCTACGAGCAGTACTTC
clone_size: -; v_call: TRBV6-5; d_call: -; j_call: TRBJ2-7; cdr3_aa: CASSRRQGYYEQYF; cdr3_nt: TGTGCCAGCAGTCGTAGACAAGGATACTACGAGCAGTACTTC
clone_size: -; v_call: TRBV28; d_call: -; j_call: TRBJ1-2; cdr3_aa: CASSLVVPTDSYGYTF; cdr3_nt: TGTGCCAGCAGTTTAGTAGTCCCGACAGATAGCTATGGCTACACCTTC
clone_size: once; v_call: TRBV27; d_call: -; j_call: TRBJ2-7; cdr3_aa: CASSYRSSYEQYF; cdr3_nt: TGTGCCAGCAGTTACAGGAGCTCCTACGAGCAGTACTTC
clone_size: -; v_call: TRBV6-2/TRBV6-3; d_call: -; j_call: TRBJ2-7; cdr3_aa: CASSYAGRGLPEQYF; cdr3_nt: TGTGCCAGCAGTTACGCGGGTCGCGGTCTTCCTGAGCAGTACTTC
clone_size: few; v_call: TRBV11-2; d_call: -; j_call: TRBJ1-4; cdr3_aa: CATSLSTNEKLFF; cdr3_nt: TGTGCCACTTCTTTGTCAACTAATGAAAAACTGTTTTTT
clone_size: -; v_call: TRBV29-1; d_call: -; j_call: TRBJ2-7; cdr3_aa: CSVGGTGDYEQYF; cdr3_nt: TGCAGCGTTGGTGGGACGGGAGACTACGAGCAGTACTTC
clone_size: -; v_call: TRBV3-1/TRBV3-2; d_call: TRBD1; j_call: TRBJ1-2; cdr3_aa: CASSPDRGDYGYTF; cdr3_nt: TGTGCCAGCAGCCCCGACAGGGGGGACTATGGCTACACCTTC
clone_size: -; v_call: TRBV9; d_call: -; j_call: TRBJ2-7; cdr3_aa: CASSVDSASGQYF; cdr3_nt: TGTGCCAGCAGCGTAGATAGCGCCTCGGGGCAGTACTTC
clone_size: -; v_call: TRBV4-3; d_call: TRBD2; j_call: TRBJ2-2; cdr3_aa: CASSHRLAGRGELFF; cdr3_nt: TGCGCCAGCAGCCACAGACTAGCGGGAAGGGGGGAGCTGTTTTTT
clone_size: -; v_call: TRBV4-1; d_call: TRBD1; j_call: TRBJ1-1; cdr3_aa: CASSQQGAPDTEAFF; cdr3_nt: TGCGCCAGCAGCCAGCAGGGGGCGCCGGACACTGAAGCTTTCTTT
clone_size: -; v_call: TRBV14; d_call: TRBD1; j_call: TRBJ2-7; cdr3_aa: CASSRTGTGVYEQYF; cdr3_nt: TGTGCCAGCAGCCGAACCGGGACAGGGGTATACGAGCAGTACTTC
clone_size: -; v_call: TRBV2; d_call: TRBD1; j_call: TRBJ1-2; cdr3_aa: CASGLGQAYGYTF; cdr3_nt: TGTGCCAGCGGGCTCGGACAGGCCTATGGCTACACCTTC